Presented here are 30 T cell receptor beta chains from one specimen sequenced in a study of graft-versus-host responses after intestinal transplantation. The repertoire was sequenced with immunoSEQ multiplex PCR; TCRdb's copy has only in-frame clones and lacks some. Here the sample spans about 130,000 clones, roughly 91% being singletons. These receptors have no known antigen. Sequenced here: unstimulated CD4+ T cells sorted from spleen or lymph node cells, sampled before intestinal transplant. These receptors all come from a human donor who received an intestinal transplant.

The chain has TRBV7-2 and TRBJ2-7, with 10 positions matching TRBD2. The CDR3 contains 13 residues. The J segment lost 8 bases and the V segment lost 3 bases, leaving 4 bases of the junction unmatched. Germline CDR1 reads SGHTA; CDR2 reads FQGNSA. This CDR3 reads CASSFEREGQQYF. The CDR3 DNA is TGTGCCAGCAGCTTCGAGCGGGAGGGGCAGCAGTACTTC.

This chain joins TRBV7-3 and TRBJ2-1, with 16 bases aligning to TRBD2. Trimming cost V 5 bases and J 9 bases; bases outside gene matches: 16. Germline V gene data show CDR1 as SGHTA and CDR2 as FQGTGA. CDR3 length: 19 amino acids. CDR3 DNA: TGTGCCAGCAGCATGCCGGCACCCGGGACTAGCGGGAGGGCCAGTGAGCAGTTCTTC. Encoded protein: CASSMPAPGTSGRASEQFF.

This clone appeared a few times. V usage is TRBV18 and J usage is TRBJ2-7, with 8 bases that match TRBD1. This CDR3 comprises 13 residues. Germline values: CDR1 KGHSH, CDR2 LQKENI. V was clipped by 4 bases and J by 5 bases; unmatched bases: 4. The CDR3 DNA follows: TGTGCCAGCTCACGACAGGGGATTCACGAGCAGTACTTC. It specifies CASSRQGIHEQYF.

The V and J genes are TRBV18 and TRBJ2-3, with D unresolved. Trimming stripped 3 bases from V and 3 bases from J, with 7 bases between. The V gene's germline CDR1 is KGHSH and CDR2 LQKENI. CDR3 length: 13 residues. CDR3 nucleotide sequence: TGTGCCAGCTCACCCCCTACGACAGATACGCAGTATTTT. Protein: CASSPPTTDTQYF. Drawing the rest from reference TRBV18 and TRBJ2-3, the complete variable domain is NAGVMQNPRHLVRRRGQEARLRCSPMKGHSHVYWYRQLPEEGLKFMVYLQKENIIDESGMPKERFSAEFPKEGPSILRIQQVVRGDSAAYFCASSPPTTDTQYFGPGTRLTVL.

The V and J genes are TRBV18 and TRBJ1-5; 7 bases agree with TRBD1. Germline loops: CDR1 KGHSH, CDR2 LQKENI. CDR3 length: 16 residues. V trimming: 3 bases; J trimming: 1 base; junction bases outside the gene matches: 6. The CDR3 region is CASSPRQGGSNQPQHF. The CDR3 region has the DNA TGTGCCAGCTCACCCCGGCAGGGGGGGAGCAATCAGCCCCAGCATTTT.

This chain links TRBV10-3 with TRBJ1-3; D unresolved. The CDR3 spans 15 residues. The ends were cut back, 5 bases at V and 0 bases at J, with 11 bases in the middle. Germline assignment: CDR1 ENHRY and CDR2 SYGVKD. CDR3: CAISFDWSSGNTIYF. The CDR3 DNA is TGTGCCATCAGTTTCGACTGGAGCTCTGGAAACACCATATATTTT.

V gene TRBV15 combines with J gene TRBJ2-7, with 12 bases identical to TRBD1. Germline values: CDR1 LNHNV, CDR2 YYDKDF (reference sequence). The CDR3 has 16 amino acids. Trimming removed 0 bases from V and 7 bases from J; junction bases left unmatched: 7. The CDR3, as DNA: TGTGCCACCAGCAGAGATAGGGACAGGGGGCGATGGGAGCAGTACTTC. Its translation: CATSRDRDRGRWEQYF. The full variable domain, rest sourced from reference TRBV15 and TRBJ2-7, is DAMVIQNPRYQVTQFGKPVTLSCSQTLNHNVMYWYQQKSSQAPKLLFHYYDKDFNNEADTPDNFQSRRPNTSFCFLDIRSPGLGDTAMYLCATSRDRDRGRWEQYFGPGTRLTVT.

The sample holds a few counts of this clone. The V call is TRBV5-1, the J call TRBJ2-7; D is uncertain. Germline V CDR1 and CDR2: SGHRS, YFSETQ. The CDR3 sequence is 13 residues long. Trimming shortened V by 0 bases and J by 7 bases, and 11 bases separated the two germline ends. This CDR3 is CASSLAGMREQYF. The CDR3 DNA is TGCGCCAGCAGCTTGGCCGGCATGAGGGAGCAGTACTTC.

This chain joins TRBV5-1 and TRBJ2-7; 10 positions agree with TRBD2. J was trimmed by 5 bases and V by 3 bases; bases with no gene match: 8. The germline V gene has CDR1 SGHRS and CDR2 YFSETQ. The CDR3 is 15 residues long. DNA of the CDR3: TGCGCCAGCAGCTCCAGCGGGAGGGCTAGGGACGAGCAGTACTTC. Amino acid sequence: CASSSSGRARDEQYF.

V is TRBV6-5 and J is TRBJ2-5; no definite D call. Trimming removed 4 bases at V and 4 bases at J, with 7 bases between. This CDR3 is 12 amino acids long. CDR1 is MNHEY, CDR2 SVGAGI, per germline. The CDR3 is CASSSPVETQYF. The CDR3 bases are TGTGCCAGCAGTTCTCCCGTAGAGACCCAGTACTTC.

Remarks on this clone: One junction end disagrees with the germline gene, perhaps due to a read error. Other DNA sequences in the sample encode the same CDR3. This chain connects TRBV19 to TRBJ2-2; perhaps TRBD2 as D (5 bases). The CDR3 length is 18 residues. Germline lookup yields CDR1 LNHDA and CDR2 SQIVND (reference sequence). The CDR3 DNA reads as TGTGCCAGTAGTGCCCTCCCTTTAGCCCACGGGGAGACCGGGGAGCTGTTTTTC. Its protein is CASSALPLAHGETGELFF.

This chain joins TRBV2 and TRBJ2-7; D possibly corresponds to TRBD2 (6 bases). The CDR3 sequence is 14 residues long. The V end lost 4 bases, the J end lost 0 bases, and 10 bases lay between the germline ends. Germline V lookup: CDR1 SNHLY, CDR2 FYNNEI. The CDR3 loop is CASSVGGNSYEQYF. The DNA for the CDR3 is TGTGCCAGCAGTGTGGGGGGTAACTCCTACGAGCAGTACTTC.

The CDR3 sequence: CASSLLGAPYNEQFF. DNA of the CDR3: TGTGCCAGCAGTCTTCTAGGAGCTCCCTACAATGAGCAGTTCTTC. This chain joins TRBV6-1 and TRBJ2-1; D is unclear. Per the germline V gene, CDR1 is MNHNS and CDR2 is SASEGT. This CDR3 contains 15 residues. V lost 5 bases to trimming and J lost 2 bases, with 13 bases between them.

The V gene is TRBV5-4, the J gene TRBJ1-1; maybe TRBD1 (6 bases). The germline gives CDR1 SGHNT, CDR2 YYREEE (reference sequence). The CDR3 has 15 amino acids. With 0 bases removed from V and 0 bases from J, the gap between germline ends came to 9 bases. The CDR3: CASSLGTGLNTEAFF. DNA of the CDR3: TGTGCCAGCAGCTTGGGAACAGGGTTGAACACTGAAGCTTTCTTT.

The V call is TRBV5-8, the J call TRBJ1-1; 7 nucleotides agree with TRBD1. The ends lost 2 bases at V and 0 bases at J; junction bases unmatched: 4. The germline V gene has CDR1 SGHTS and CDR2 YDEGEE. This CDR3 is built from 15 residues. The CDR3, as DNA: TGTGCCAGCAGCTTACGGGACAGAATGAACACTGAAGCTTTCTTT. Translating it yields CASSLRDRMNTEAFF.

The rearrangement links TRBV7-9 to TRBJ2-7, with 8 bases that match TRBD2. Germline values: CDR1 SEHNR, CDR2 FQNEAQ (reference sequence). This CDR3 comprises 15 residues. The junction had 9 bases not matched to a gene; V was cut back by 5 bases and J by 3 bases. CDR3 sequence reads: CASSPSGGARYEQYF. CDR3 nucleotide sequence: TGTGCCAGCAGCCCCTCGGGAGGGGCGCGCTACGAGCAGTACTTC.

J is TRBJ2-2 and V is TRBV30; perhaps TRBD2 as D (6 bases). This CDR3 comprises 14 residues. V lost 7 bases and J 1 base, leaving 13 bases between the germline ends. The germline gives CDR1 GTSNPN, CDR2 SVGIG (reference sequence). CDR3 sequence (DNA): TGTGCCTTACCGGGACTTAGGAACACCGGGGAGCTGTTTTTT. Translated: CALPGLRNTGELFF.

This chain uses TRBV19 with TRBJ2-7; 7 bases agree with TRBD2. In germline, CDR1 is LNHDA, CDR2 SQIVND (reference sequence). The CDR3 has 15 residues. The ends lost 1 base at V and 3 bases at J; junction bases unmatched: 6. This CDR3 reads CASSIGPSGIYEQYF. The CDR3 DNA reads as TGTGCCAGTAGTATAGGGCCTAGCGGTATCTACGAGCAGTACTTC.

This chain joins TRBV18 and TRBJ2-3; 8 bases are shared with TRBD1. Germline V gives CDR1 KGHSH, CDR2 LQKENI. The CDR3 has 17 residues. V was pared by 1 base and J by 5 bases, with 11 bases of the junction left unmatched. The CDR3 nucleotides are TGTGCCAGCTCACCACTTCCCGGGGGACAGGACCTAGATACGCAGTATTTT. Encoded protein: CASSPLPGGQDLDTQYF.

The chain's CDR3 is CASSPGLAGGPGRNEQYF. Written as DNA, the CDR3 is TGCGCCAGCAGCCCGGGACTAGCGGGAGGGCCGGGTAGGAACGAGCAGTACTTC. V is TRBV4-1 and J is TRBJ2-5; 16 bases fit TRBD2. The J call is uncertain, as TRBJ2-7 better fits the DNA end. CDR3 length: 18 residues. The V gene's germline CDR1 is MGHRA and CDR2 YSYEKL.

V and J are TRBV25-1 and TRBJ2-2; 8 bases agree with TRBD1. The CDR3 totals 14 residues. The V gene end was trimmed by 8 bases and the J gene end by 1 base; junction bases not matched to a gene: 3. The germline V gene encodes CDR1 MGHDK and CDR2 SYGVNS. The CDR3 DNA reads TGTGCCAGCCTCGGGACAGGGAACACCGGGGAGCTGTTTTTT. Translated: CASLGTGNTGELFF.

The gene calls are TRBV11-3 and TRBJ2-3; 15 nucleotides line up with TRBD2. The germline V gene has CDR1 SGHNT and CDR2 YENEEA. After removal of 8 bases from V and 5 bases from J, the junction contained 8 bases not matched to a gene. The CDR3 sequence is 16 residues long. CDR3 DNA: TGTGCCAGCTGTTGGACTAGCGGGAGGGCGAAAGATACGCAGTATTTT. Translation gives CASCWTSGRAKDTQYF. The full variable domain, with the rest looked up from reference TRBV11-3 and TRBJ2-3, is EAGVVQSPRYKIIEKKQPVAFWCNPISGHNTLYWYLQNLGQGPELLIRYENEEAVDDSQLPKDRFSAERLKGVDSTLKIQPAELGDSAVYLCASCWTSGRAKDTQYFGPGTRLTVL.

The chain couples TRBV9 to TRBJ1-6; TRBD1 matches at 8 bases. J gave up 10 bases and V 6 bases, and 18 bases lay outside the gene matches. The CDR3 is made up of 17 amino acids. CDR1 is SGDLS and CDR2 is YYNGEE in the germline V gene. The CDR3 loop is CASTLDPRQGLKSPLHF. CDR3 coding DNA: TGTGCCAGCACCCTAGACCCCAGACAGGGGTTGAAATCACCCCTCCACTTT. Based on the CDR3 plus reference TRBV9 and TRBJ1-6, the full variable domain is DSGVTQTPKHLITATGQRVTLRCSPRSGDLSVYWYQQSLDQGLQFLIQYYNGEERAKGNILERFSAQQFPDLHSELNLSSLELGDSALYFCASTLDPRQGLKSPLHFGNGTRLTVT.

This rearrangement joins TRBV10-3 to TRBJ1-2, with 10 bases matching TRBD1. Trimming removed 7 bases from V and 8 bases from J; junction bases left unmatched: 19. The CDR3 is 17 residues long. Germline V gives CDR1 ENHRY, CDR2 SYGVKD. CDR3 in amino acids: CAIKARDRGLRPLGYTF. In DNA, the CDR3 is TGTGCCATCAAGGCTAGGGACAGGGGCCTCCGCCCCTTAGGCTACACCTTC.

The gene calls are TRBV5-3 and TRBJ2-7, with 10 bases matching TRBD2. TRBV5-3 carries the ORF label, with uncertain function. With V trimmed by 5 bases and J by 2 bases, 10 bases remained unmatched. The CDR3 extends over 16 amino acids. The CDR3 spells CARRPQAGGPPYEQYF. CDR3 nucleotides: TGTGCCAGAAGACCTCAAGCGGGAGGGCCGCCCTACGAGCAGTACTTC.

The gene calls are TRBV6-5 and TRBJ2-7; the D call may be TRBD1 or TRBD2 (5 bases each). The germline CDR1 and CDR2 sequences are MNHEY and SVGAGI. Trimming removed 6 bases from V and 6 bases from J, with 9 bases in between. This CDR3 has 11 amino acids. CDR3 residues: CASSQGAEQYF. In DNA, the CDR3 is TGTGCCAGCAGCCAGGGAGCCGAGCAGTACTTC.

The gene calls are TRBV11-1 and TRBJ2-5, with 7 nucleotides matching TRBD1. This CDR3 is 15 amino acids long. Germline values: CDR1 SGHAT, CDR2 FQDESV (reference sequence). The V segment lost 5 bases and the J segment 5 bases; nucleotides outside the gene matches: 11. The DNA for the CDR3 is TGTGCCAGCAGCCGTCTTACAGGGGTAGGGGAGACCCAGTACTTC. Its translation: CASSRLTGVGETQYF.

The genes are TRBV10-1 and TRBJ2-1; D may be TRBD2 (5 bases). There are 15 residues in the CDR3. Germline V gene data show CDR1 as WNHNN and CDR2 as SYGVQD (reference sequence). V was trimmed by 0 bases and J by 5 bases, leaving 11 bases between them. CDR3 residues: CASSESLAGNNEQFF. The CDR3 DNA reads as TGCGCCAGCAGTGAGTCGCTAGCCGGAAACAATGAGCAGTTCTTC.

The rearrangement uses TRBV7-2 and TRBJ2-7; D is ambiguous. Trimming removed 1 base at V and 3 bases at J, with 10 bases between. The length of the CDR3 is 14 residues. Germline lookup yields CDR1 SGHTA and CDR2 FQGNSA. The chain's CDR3 is CASSLVRLGYEQYF. DNA for the CDR3: TGTGCCAGCAGCTTAGTTCGACTGGGCTACGAGCAGTACTTC.

The genes are TRBV11-2 and TRBJ2-1; tentative D call: TRBD2 (6 bases). V lost 5 bases and J lost 10, with 6 bases in between. The CDR3 loop spans 10 amino acids. From germline, CDR1 is SGHAT and CDR2 FQNNGV. CDR3 protein: CASSGGEQFF. The CDR3 DNA sequence: TGTGCCAGCAGCGGAGGGGAGCAGTTCTTC.